The 12 T cell receptor beta chains in this list originate from one sample, sequenced in a study of T cell responses to AZD1222 COVID-19 vaccine. Only in-frame clones appear in the TCRdb table, and some are missing; sequencing was by immunoSEQ multiplex PCR. Of some 130,000 clones listed, 70% to 90% are singletons. Sequencing used peripheral blood, obtained 28 days after the second AZD1222 dose. The receptors here all came from an adult who received the AZD1222 COVID-19 vaccine.

V usage is TRBV3-1 (or the pseudogene TRBV3-2) and J usage is TRBJ1-3; unclear D gene. CDR3 length: 14 amino acids. The V end lost 9 bases, the J end lost 3 bases, and 15 bases lay between the germline ends. Germline V gene lookup returns CDR1 LGHDT and CDR2 YNNKEL (reference sequence). The chain's CDR3 is CASRGPWSGNTIYF. The CDR3 DNA reads TGTGCCAGTAGAGGACCCTGGAGTGGAAACACCATATATTTT.

This chain uses TRBV19 with TRBJ1-6, with D unresolved. Between the trimmed V and J ends, which lost 2 bases and 7 bases, there was a span of 9 bases. The CDR3 has 14 amino acids. The germline CDR1 and CDR2 sequences are LNHDA and SQIVND (reference sequence). In DNA form, the CDR3 reads TGTGCCAGTAGTATAAACCCCCTCAATTCACCCCTCCACTTT. Translated: CASSINPLNSPLHF.

This clone was picked up a small number of times. The chain couples TRBV4-1 to TRBJ1-5, with unresolved D. CDR1 is MGHRA, CDR2 YSYEKL, per germline. The CDR3 runs to 14 residues. The V gene lost 1 base and the J gene lost 6 bases, with 10 bases spanning the gap. CDR3 sequence reads: CASSQVIRVQPQHF. The CDR3 bases are TGCGCCAGCAGCCAAGTCATTCGGGTTCAGCCCCAGCATTTT.

The rearrangement uses TRBV30 and TRBJ2-1, with 8 bases aligning to TRBD2. Germline CDR1 and CDR2: GTSNPN and SVGIG (reference sequence). The V segment lost 0 bases and the J segment 8 bases; nucleotides outside the gene matches: 9. CDR3 length equals 15 residues. The CDR3 protein is CAWSVPGRAIDEQFF. DNA of the CDR3: TGTGCCTGGAGTGTACCCGGGAGGGCCATCGATGAGCAGTTCTTC.

The chain links TRBV6-5 to TRBJ1-2; D unresolved. This CDR3 has 12 residues. Germline-derived CDR1 and CDR2 are MNHEY and SVGAGI. Trimming took off 8 bases at V and 6 bases at J, with 13 bases between the two ends. The CDR3 DNA is TGTGCCAGCGGTAGGGAGGCCCATGGCTACACCTTC. Amino acids: CASGREAHGYTF.

V and J are TRBV3-1 (or the pseudogene TRBV3-2) and TRBJ1-1; no firm D call. This CDR3 is built from 14 residues. V shed 1 base and J shed 1 base, with 7 bases lying between them. The germline V gene encodes CDR1 LGHDT and CDR2 YNNKEL (reference sequence). The CDR3 DNA is TGTGCCAGCAGCCAAGCGAGGAGGAACACTGAAGCTTTCTTT. It yields the protein CASSQARRNTEAFF.

The chain has TRBV12-3 or TRBV12-4 and TRBJ2-2, with 7 bases fitting TRBD1. CDR3 size: 13 residues. With V trimmed by 7 bases and J by 6 bases, 5 bases remained unmatched. The CDR3 sequence: CASIATGAGELFF. CDR3 sequence (DNA): TGTGCCAGCATCGCTACAGGGGCCGGGGAGCTGTTTTTT.

This clone was found once. J is TRBJ2-3 and V is TRBV3-1 (or the pseudogene TRBV3-2); D gene uncertain. Germline CDR1 reads LGHDT; CDR2 reads YNNKEL (reference sequence). The CDR3 contains 14 residues. Deletions cut 4 bases from V and 4 bases from J, with 12 bases between. The CDR3 bases are TGTGCCAGCAGCCGCCGGCCCAGCCCAGATACGCAGTATTTT. Translated, it gives CASSRRPSPDTQYF.

This clone has only a few counts. The chain recombines TRBV16 with TRBJ2-5; no firm D call. With 5 bases removed from V and 2 bases from J, the gap between germline ends came to 9 bases. Germline V gene lookup returns CDR1 KGHSY and CDR2 FQNENV. The CDR3 contains 13 residues. CDR3 nucleotides: TGTGCCAGCAGCTGGGGAAGACAAGAGACCCAGTACTTC. Amino acids: CASSWGRQETQYF.

The chain recombines TRBV12-3 or TRBV12-4 with TRBJ1-3, with 7 bases fitting TRBD1. This CDR3 comprises 12 residues. Trimming cost V 9 bases and J 4 bases; bases outside gene matches: 3. Written as DNA, the CDR3 is TGTGCCAGTACAGGGGCGGGAAACACCATATATTTT. It specifies CASTGAGNTIYF.

The gene calls are TRBV3-1 (or the pseudogene TRBV3-2) and TRBJ2-3, with 15 nucleotides matching TRBD2. The CDR3 is made up of 17 amino acids. V was pared by 5 bases and J by 2 bases, with 5 bases of the junction left unmatched. Germline V CDR1 and CDR2: LGHDT, YNNKEL (reference sequence). CDR3 bases: TGTGCCAGCAGCTTCGGGACTAGCGGGAGGATCACAGATACGCAGTATTTT. It translates to CASSFGTSGRITDTQYF.

The V and J genes are TRBV7-2 and TRBJ2-5; D possibly corresponds to TRBD2 (5 bases). Germline CDR1 reads SGHTA; CDR2 reads FQGNSA. With 3 bases removed from V and 5 bases from J, the gap between germline ends came to 19 bases. The CDR3 contains 16 residues. This CDR3 reads CASSFNSASISETQYF. The DNA of the CDR3 is TGTGCCAGCAGCTTTAATTCCGCTAGCATTTCGGAGACCCAGTACTTC. Supplemented by reference TRBV7-2 and TRBJ2-5, the full variable domain reads GAGVSQSPSNKVTEKGKDVELRCDPISGHTALYWYRQSLGQGLEFLIYFQGNSAPDKSGLPSDRFSAERTGGSVSTLTIQRTQQEDSAVYLCASSFNSASISETQYFGPGTRLLVL.